This is a list of T cell receptor beta chains from one sample in a study of cytomegalovirus exposure and HLA in healthy donors. Clones were read by immunoSEQ multiplex PCR, and TCRdb kept only the in-frame ones, dropping some. The sample comprises more than 140,000 clones, around nine tenths of which are singletons, and 3.3% rests with the top ten. Sequenced material: PBMCs. The receptors were sampled from a woman in her late teens or twenties in good health and CMV-seropositive. CDR3s include the opening cysteine and the closing phenylalanine or tryptophan. D genes are given only for firm matches. Rows may omit the clone size; those that give it use once, few, many or a size class.

-	14	-	TRBV9	TRBJ1-2	CASSPLGQGGGYTF	TGTGCCAGCAGCCCCCTCGGCCAGGGAGGTGGCTACACCTTC
TRBD2	15	-	TRBV5-4	TRBJ2-1	CASSPRGGRENEQFF	TGTGCCAGCAGCCCCCGCGGCGGGAGGGAGAATGAGCAGTTCTTC
TRBD2	16	-	TRBV5-1	TRBJ2-2	CASSLSSGSDTGELFF	TGCGCCAGCAGCTTGTCTAGCGGGAGTGATACCGGGGAGCTGTTTTTT
TRBD1	15	once	TRBV19	TRBJ2-2	CASRPRTGGAGELFF	TGTGCCAGCCGACCTCGGACAGGGGGAGCCGGGGAGCTGTTTTTT
-	16	-	TRBV4-3	TRBJ2-7	CASSQVSSGPSYEQYF	TGCGCCAGCAGCCAAGTCTCGAGCGGGCCTTCCTACGAGCAGTACTTC
TRBD1	14	-	TRBV23-1	TRBJ2-1	CASSQSKPFRQGIF	TGCGCCAGCAGTCAATCGAAGCCGTTCCGACAGGGAATCTTC
-	12	-	TRBV7-3	TRBJ2-1	CASSLTKGEQFF	TGTGCCAGCAGCTTGACTAAAGGGGAGCAGTTCTTC
-	12	-	TRBV6-5	TRBJ1-1	CASRLRETEAFF	TGTGCCAGCAGATTAAGGGAGACTGAAGCTTTCTTT
TRBD1	15	-	TRBV5-1	TRBJ2-2	CASSNTGGPSGELFF	TGCGCCAGCAGCAACACAGGGGGTCCGTCCGGGGAGCTGTTTTTT
TRBD2	17	-	TRBV4-3	TRBJ2-5	CASSQDRLAGNQETQYF	TGCGCCAGCAGCCAAGACCGACTAGCGGGGAACCAAGAGACCCAGTACTTC
-	14	-	TRBV2	TRBJ2-7	CASSGGQEGREQYF	TGTGCCAGCAGTGGCGGACAGGAGGGACGCGAGCAGTACTTC
TRBD1	13	-	TRBV2	TRBJ1-5	CASRPTGNQPQHF	TGTGCCAGCAGACCGACAGGGAATCAGCCCCAGCATTTT
-	14	-	TRBV10-1	TRBJ2-1	CASSYARARNEQFF	TGCGCCAGCAGTTATGCGAGGGCCCGGAATGAGCAGTTCTTC
TRBD2	15	-	TRBV4-2	TRBJ2-3	CASSQDSGSTDTQYF	TGTGCCAGCAGCCAAGATAGCGGGAGCACAGATACGCAGTATTTT
TRBD1	16	-	TRBV9	TRBJ2-7	CASSHSGGQGASEQYF	TGTGCCAGCAGCCACTCCGGGGGACAGGGGGCATCCGAGCAGTACTTC
TRBD2	16	-	TRBV6-6	TRBJ2-1	CASSYPRASGGNEQFF	TGTGCCAGCAGTTACCCCCGGGCTAGCGGGGGTAATGAGCAGTTCTTC
TRBD2	14	-	TRBV29-1	TRBJ2-2	CSVLKAGVAGELFF	TGCAGCGTTCTGAAAGCGGGAGTCGCCGGGGAGCTGTTTTTT
-	14	-	TRBV19	TRBJ1-2	CASNLNRVDYGYTF	TGTGCCAGTAATCTAAACAGGGTCGACTATGGCTACACCTTC
-	17	-	TRBV5-1	TRBJ2-7	CASSLGAGSGYNYEQYF	TGCGCCAGCAGCTTGGGTGCGGGAAGCGGGTACAACTACGAGCAGTACTTC
-	16	once	TRBV11-2	TRBJ2-2	CASSLRGFGDTGELFF	TGTGCCAGCAGCTTAAGAGGGTTCGGGGACACCGGGGAGCTGTTTTTT
-	15	-	TRBV6-1	TRBJ2-1	CASSADYRFYNEQFF	TGTGCCAGCAGTGCCGACTACCGGTTCTACAATGAGCAGTTCTTC
-	13	-	TRBV11-3	TRBJ2-1	CASSFRGSNEQFF	TGTGCCAGCAGCTTCCGGGGGTCTAATGAGCAGTTCTTC
-	13	once	TRBV5-1	TRBJ2-5	CASSQGHKETQYF	TGCGCCAGCAGCCAGGGACATAAAGAGACCCAGTACTTC
TRBD2	14	-	TRBV28	TRBJ2-7	CASSFPAGGYEQYF	TGTGCCAGCAGTTTCCCAGCGGGAGGTTACGAGCAGTACTTC
-	14	-	TRBV14	TRBJ2-1	CASSQAGRRNEQFF	TGTGCCAGCAGCCAAGCGGGGAGGAGAAATGAGCAGTTCTTC
TRBD2	15	once	TRBV5-4	TRBJ2-3	CASSFGGVFTDTQYF	TGTGCCAGCAGCTTTGGGGGGGTATTCACAGATACGCAGTATTTT
-	13	-	TRBV19	TRBJ2-7	CASSSGTAYEQYF	TGTGCCAGTAGTAGCGGGACAGCTTACGAGCAGTACTTC
-	15	-	TRBV12-1	TRBJ2-2	CASSFALESTGELFF	TGTGCCAGCAGCTTTGCTCTGGAGAGTACCGGGGAGCTGTTTTTT
-	16	-	TRBV27	TRBJ2-1	CASIPVGRGPNNEQFF	TGTGCCAGCATCCCTGTAGGTAGGGGTCCCAACAATGAGCAGTTCTTC